The entry below describes one TCR beta chain. The antigen is unknown. This sample is part of a study of OX40 agonist ivuxolimab in advanced cancers. Whole-study results and caveats: The CD4+ and CD8+ T cells in the blood had expanded clonally by week 6 at 0.1 to 3.0 mg/kg.

The CDR3 extends over 11 amino acids. V lost 0 bases, J lost 12 bases, and 6 bases lay in between. Germline V CDR1 and CDR2: SGHTA, FQGTGA. Clones were sequenced by immunoSEQ multiplex PCR, and TCRdb holds only the in-frame ones, with some missing. The sample lists about 91,000 clones; roughly 80% were seen once. The source of this sequence is an adult with an advanced solid tumor such as melanoma, head and neck, liver or kidney cancer. The starting material was CD4+ or CD8+ T cells sorted from blood, obtained in a trial of the OX40 agonist ivuxolimab. V gene TRBV7-3 combines with J gene TRBJ2-1; D possibly corresponds to TRBD1 (5 bases). DNA for the CDR3: TGTGCCAGCAGCTTAACAACAGGGCAGTTCTTC. Translating gives CASSLTTGQFF.